This TCR beta chain was profiled in a study of cytomegalovirus exposure and HLA in healthy donors. Notes on the study in general: CMV serostatus was the only recorded immune exposure for donors. In a later analysis, several top co-occurrence clusters appeared linked to parvovirus B19, influenza, CMV and Epstein-Barr virus.

PCR employed 60 Vbeta and 13 Jbeta primers. Here immunoSEQ multiplex PCR was the method, and the copy in TCRdb shows in-frame clones only, minus some. The sample has under 150,000 clones, over 70% seen once. Comment on this clone: Antigen: not known.

This CDR3 region has 14 residues. Unmatched junction bases numbered 6, after V lost 3 bases and J lost 4 bases. In germline, CDR1 is SQVTM, CDR2 ANQGSEA. Each donor was nominally healthy when sampled (though unrecorded immune exposures were likely). The source of this sequence is a woman younger than 35 in good health and CMV-seronegative. The sequencing input was PBMCs. This chain uses TRBV29-1 with TRBJ1-2, with TRBD1 matching over 9 bases. The CDR3 here is CSVERTGEGYGYTF. The DNA for the CDR3 is TGCAGCGTTGAGAGGACAGGGGAGGGCTATGGCTACACCTTC.